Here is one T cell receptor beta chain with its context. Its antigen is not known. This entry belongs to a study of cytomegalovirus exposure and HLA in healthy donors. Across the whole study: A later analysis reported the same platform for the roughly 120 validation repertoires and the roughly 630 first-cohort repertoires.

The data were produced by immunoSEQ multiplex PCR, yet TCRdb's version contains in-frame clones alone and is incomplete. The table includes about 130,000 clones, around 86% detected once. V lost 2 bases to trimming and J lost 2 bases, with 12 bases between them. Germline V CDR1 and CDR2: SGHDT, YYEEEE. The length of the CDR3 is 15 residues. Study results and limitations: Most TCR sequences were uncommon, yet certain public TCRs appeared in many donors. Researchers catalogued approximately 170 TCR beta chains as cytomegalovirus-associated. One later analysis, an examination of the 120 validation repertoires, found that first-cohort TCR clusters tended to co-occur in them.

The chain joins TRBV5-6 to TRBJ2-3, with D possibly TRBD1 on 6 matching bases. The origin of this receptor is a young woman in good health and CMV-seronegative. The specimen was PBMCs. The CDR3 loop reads CASSFLQGYTDTQYF. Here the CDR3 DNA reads TGTGCCAGCAGCTTTTTACAGGGATACACAGATACGCAGTATTTT.